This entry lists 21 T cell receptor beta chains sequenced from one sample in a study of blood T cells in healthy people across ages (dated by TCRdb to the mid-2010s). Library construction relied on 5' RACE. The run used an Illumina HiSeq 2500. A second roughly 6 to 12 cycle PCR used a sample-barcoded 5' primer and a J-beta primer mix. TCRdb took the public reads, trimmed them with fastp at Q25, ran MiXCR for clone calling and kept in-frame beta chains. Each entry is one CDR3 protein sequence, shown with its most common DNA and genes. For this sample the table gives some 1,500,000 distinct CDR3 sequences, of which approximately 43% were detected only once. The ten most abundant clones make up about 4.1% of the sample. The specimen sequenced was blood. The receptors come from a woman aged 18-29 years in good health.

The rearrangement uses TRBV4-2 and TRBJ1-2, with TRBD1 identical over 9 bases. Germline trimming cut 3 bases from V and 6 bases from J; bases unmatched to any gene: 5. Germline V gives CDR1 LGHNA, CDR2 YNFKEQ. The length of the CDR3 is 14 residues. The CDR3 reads CASSHRGQGDGYTF. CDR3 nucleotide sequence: TGTGCCAGCAGCCACAGGGGACAGGGAGATGGCTACACCTTC.

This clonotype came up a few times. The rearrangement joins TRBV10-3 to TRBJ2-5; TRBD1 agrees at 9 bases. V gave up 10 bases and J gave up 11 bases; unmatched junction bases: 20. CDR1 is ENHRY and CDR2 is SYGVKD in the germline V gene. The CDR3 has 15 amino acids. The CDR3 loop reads CATKTTGQGTSEQYF. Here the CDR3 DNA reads TGTGCCACCAAGACCACGGGACAGGGAACATCGGAGCAGTACTTC.

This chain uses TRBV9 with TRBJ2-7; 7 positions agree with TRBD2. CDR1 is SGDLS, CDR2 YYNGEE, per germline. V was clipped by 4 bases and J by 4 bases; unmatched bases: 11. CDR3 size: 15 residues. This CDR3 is CASSYGWDYSYEQYF. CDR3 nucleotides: TGTGCCAGCAGCTATGGCTGGGACTACAGTTACGAGCAGTACTTC.

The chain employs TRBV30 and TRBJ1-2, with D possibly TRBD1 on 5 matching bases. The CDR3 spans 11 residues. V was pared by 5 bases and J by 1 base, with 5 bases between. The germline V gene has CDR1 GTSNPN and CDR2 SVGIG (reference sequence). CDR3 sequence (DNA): TGTGCCTGGGACAGTAACTATGGCTACACCTTC. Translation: CAWDSNYGYTF.

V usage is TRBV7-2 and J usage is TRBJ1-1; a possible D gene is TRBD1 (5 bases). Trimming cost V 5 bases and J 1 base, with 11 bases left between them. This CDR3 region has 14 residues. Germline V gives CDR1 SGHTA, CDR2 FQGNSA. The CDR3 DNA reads TGTGCCAGCAGCGTACAAAGGGGGAACACTGAAGCTTTCTTT. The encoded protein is CASSVQRGNTEAFF.

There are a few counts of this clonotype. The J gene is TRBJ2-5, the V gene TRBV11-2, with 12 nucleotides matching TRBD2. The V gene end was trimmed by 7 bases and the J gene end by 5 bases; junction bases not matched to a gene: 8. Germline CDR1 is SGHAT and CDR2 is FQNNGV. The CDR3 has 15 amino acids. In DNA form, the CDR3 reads TGTGCCAGCAAGCGACTAGCGGGGGATCAGGAGACCCAGTACTTC. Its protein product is CASKRLAGDQETQYF.

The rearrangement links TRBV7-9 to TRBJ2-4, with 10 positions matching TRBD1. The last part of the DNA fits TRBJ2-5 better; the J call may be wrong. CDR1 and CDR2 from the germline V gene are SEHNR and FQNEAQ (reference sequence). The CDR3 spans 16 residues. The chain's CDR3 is CASSPPGTGARETQYF. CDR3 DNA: TGTGCCAGCAGCCCTCCCGGGACAGGGGCTCGAGAGACCCAGTACTTC.

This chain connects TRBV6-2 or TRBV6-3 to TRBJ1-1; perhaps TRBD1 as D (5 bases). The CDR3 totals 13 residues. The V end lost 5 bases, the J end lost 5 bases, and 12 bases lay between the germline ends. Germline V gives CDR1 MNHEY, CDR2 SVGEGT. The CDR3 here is CASSDGAGTEAFF. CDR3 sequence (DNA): TGTGCCAGCAGTGACGGGGCGGGGACTGAAGCTTTCTTT.

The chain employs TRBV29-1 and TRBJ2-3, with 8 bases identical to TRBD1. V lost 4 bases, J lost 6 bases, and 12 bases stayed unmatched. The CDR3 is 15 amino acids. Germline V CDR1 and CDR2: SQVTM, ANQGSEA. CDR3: CSVVPPGQGRDTQYF. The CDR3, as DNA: TGCAGCGTTGTCCCCCCCGGACAGGGCCGCGATACGCAGTATTTT.

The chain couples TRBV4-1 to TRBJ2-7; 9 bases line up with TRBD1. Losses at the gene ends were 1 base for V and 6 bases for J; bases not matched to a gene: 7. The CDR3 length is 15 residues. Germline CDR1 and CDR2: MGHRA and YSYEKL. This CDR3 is CASSQGTGAPVEQYF. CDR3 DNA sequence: TGCGCCAGCAGCCAAGGGACAGGGGCTCCTGTCGAGCAGTACTTC.

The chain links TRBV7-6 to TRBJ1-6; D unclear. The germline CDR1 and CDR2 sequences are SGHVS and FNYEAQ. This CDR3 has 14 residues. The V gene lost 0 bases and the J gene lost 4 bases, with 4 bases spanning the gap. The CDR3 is CASSLASYNSPLHF. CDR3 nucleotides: TGTGCCAGCAGCTTAGCGAGTTATAATTCACCCCTCCACTTT. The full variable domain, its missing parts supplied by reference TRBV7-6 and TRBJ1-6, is GAGVSQSPRYKVTKRGQDVALRCDPISGHVSLYWYRQALGQGPEFLTYFNYEAQQDKSGLPNDRFSAERPEGSISTLTIQRTEQRDSAMYRCASSLASYNSPLHFGNGTRLTVT.

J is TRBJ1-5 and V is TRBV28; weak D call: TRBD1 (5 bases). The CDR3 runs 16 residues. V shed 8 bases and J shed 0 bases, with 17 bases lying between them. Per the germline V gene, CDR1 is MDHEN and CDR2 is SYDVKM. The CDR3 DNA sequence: TGTGCCAGCTTAAAGAGAGGGACTTATAGCAATCAGCCCCAGCATTTT. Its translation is CASLKRGTYSNQPQHF.

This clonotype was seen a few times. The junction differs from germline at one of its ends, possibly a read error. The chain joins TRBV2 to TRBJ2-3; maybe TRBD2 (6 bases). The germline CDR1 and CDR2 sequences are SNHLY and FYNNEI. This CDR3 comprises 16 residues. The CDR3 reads CASSEAPGLPTDTQYF. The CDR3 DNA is TGTGCCAGCAGCGAAGCTCCGGGACTTCCCACAGATACGCAGTATTTT. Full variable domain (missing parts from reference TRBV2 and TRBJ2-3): EPEVTQTPSHQVTQMGQEVILRCVPISNHLYFYWYRQILGQKVEFLVSFYNNEISEKSEIFDDQFSVERPDGSNFTLKIRSTKLEDSAMYFCASSEAPGLPTDTQYFGPGTRLTVL.

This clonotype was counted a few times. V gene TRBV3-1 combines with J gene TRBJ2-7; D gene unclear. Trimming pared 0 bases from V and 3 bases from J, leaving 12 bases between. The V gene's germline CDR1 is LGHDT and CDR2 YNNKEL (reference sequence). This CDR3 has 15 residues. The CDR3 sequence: CASSQDMGMLYEQYF. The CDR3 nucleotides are TGTGCCAGCAGCCAAGATATGGGGATGCTCTACGAGCAGTACTTC.

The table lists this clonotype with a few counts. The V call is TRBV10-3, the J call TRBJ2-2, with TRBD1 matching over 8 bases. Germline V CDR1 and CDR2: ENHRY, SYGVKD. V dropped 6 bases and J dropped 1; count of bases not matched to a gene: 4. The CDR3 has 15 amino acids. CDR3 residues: CAIRKTGENTGELFF. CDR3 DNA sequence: TGTGCCATCAGGAAGACAGGGGAGAACACCGGGGAGCTGTTTTTT.

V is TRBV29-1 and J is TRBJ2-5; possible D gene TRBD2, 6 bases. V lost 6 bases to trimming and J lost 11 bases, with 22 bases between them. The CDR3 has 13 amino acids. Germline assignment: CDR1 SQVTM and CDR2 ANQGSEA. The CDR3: CSVAAGPNNEQYF. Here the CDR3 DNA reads TGCAGCGTCGCCGCGGGACCGAACAATGAGCAGTACTTC.

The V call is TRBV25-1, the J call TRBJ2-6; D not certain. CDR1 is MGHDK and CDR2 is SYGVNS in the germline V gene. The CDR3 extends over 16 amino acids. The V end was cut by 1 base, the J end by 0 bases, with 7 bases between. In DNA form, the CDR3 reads TGTGCCAGCAGTGAATCATTGGACTCTGGGGCCAACGTCCTGACTTTC. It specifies CASSESLDSGANVLTF.

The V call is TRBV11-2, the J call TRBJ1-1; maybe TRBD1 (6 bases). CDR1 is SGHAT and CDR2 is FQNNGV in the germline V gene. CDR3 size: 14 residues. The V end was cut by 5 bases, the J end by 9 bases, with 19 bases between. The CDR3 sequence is CASSRRGAWTKAFF. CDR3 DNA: TGTGCCAGCAGCCGTCGGGGGGCGTGGACTAAAGCTTTCTTT.

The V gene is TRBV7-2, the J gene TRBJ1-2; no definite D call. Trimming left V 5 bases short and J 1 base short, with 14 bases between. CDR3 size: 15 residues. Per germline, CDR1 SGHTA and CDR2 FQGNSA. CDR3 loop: CASSKQEGVNYGYTF. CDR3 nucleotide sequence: TGTGCCAGCAGCAAACAAGAGGGAGTTAACTATGGCTACACCTTC.

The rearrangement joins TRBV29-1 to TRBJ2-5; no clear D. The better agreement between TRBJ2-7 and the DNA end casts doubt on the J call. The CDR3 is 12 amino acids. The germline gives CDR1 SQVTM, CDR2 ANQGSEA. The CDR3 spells CSVALTVYEQYF. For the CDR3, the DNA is TGCAGCGTTGCGCTGACGGTTTACGAGCAGTACTTC.

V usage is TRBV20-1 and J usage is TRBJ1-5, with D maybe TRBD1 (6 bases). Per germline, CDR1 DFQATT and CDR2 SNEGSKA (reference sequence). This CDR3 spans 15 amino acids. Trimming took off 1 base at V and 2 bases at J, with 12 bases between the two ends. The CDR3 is CSARVQGAGNQPQHF. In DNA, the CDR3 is TGCAGTGCTAGAGTACAGGGCGCTGGCAATCAGCCCCAGCATTTT.